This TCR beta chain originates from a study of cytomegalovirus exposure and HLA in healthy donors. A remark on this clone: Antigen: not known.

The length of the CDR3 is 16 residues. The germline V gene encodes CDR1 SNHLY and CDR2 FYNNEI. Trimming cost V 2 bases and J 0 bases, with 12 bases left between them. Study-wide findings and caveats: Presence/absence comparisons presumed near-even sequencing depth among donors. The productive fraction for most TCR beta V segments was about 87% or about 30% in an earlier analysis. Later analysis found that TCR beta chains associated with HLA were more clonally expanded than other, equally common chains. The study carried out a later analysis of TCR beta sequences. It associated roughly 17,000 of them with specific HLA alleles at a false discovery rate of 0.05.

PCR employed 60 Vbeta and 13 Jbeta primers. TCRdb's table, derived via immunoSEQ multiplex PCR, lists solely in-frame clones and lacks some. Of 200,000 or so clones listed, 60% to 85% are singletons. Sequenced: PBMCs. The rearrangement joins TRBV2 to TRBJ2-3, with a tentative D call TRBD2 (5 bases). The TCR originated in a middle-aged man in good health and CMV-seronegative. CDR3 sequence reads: CASSERRGQSTDTQYF. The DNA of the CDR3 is TGTGCCAGCAGTGAACGCCGGGGTCAAAGCACAGATACGCAGTATTTT.